The sequence of this T cell receptor beta chain was determined in a study of PD-1 blockade in classical Hodgkin lymphoma. General study points: Patients who responded completely had about the same baseline diversity as newly diagnosed patients. By cycle point C4D1, TCR diversity had risen significantly in CD4+ cells (but not CD8+ cells).

Time point given: cycle 4 day 1 (C4D1), after less than 7 weeks of nivolumab. Each patient's relapse followed autologous stem cell transplantation, and brentuximab vedotin exposure varied. Sequencing used immunoSEQ multiplex PCR; TCRdb keeps in-frame clones, though not all of them. The profile shows more than 85,000 clones, more than 70% of them singletons. Regarding this clone: Its antigen is currently unknown.

Specimen: peripheral blood mononuclear cells (PBMCs), collected before the fourth cycle of nivolumab. This sequence originates from a human donor with classical Hodgkin lymphoma.

CDR3 sequence reads: CASKVNRAGSTEAFF. As DNA, the CDR3 is TGTGCCAGCAAAGTGAACAGGGCCGGGAGCACTGAAGCTTTCTTT. J is TRBJ1-1 and V is TRBV6-1; perhaps TRBD1 as D (6 bases). The CDR3 covers 15 residues. Germline loops: CDR1 MNHNS, CDR2 SASEGT. V lost 7 bases to trimming and J lost 4 bases, with 19 bases between them.